The 26 T cell receptor beta chains in this list originate from one sample, sequenced in a study of T cells in Graves' hyperthyroidism and ophthalmopathy. Using RNA transcripts as the source, TCR beta CDR3 regions were amplified. With the HTBI primer set, the TCR CDR3 went through a first round of RT-PCR. TCRdb used MiXCR to reprocess the multiplex PCR reads, holding one entry per CDR3 protein. The data hold 550,000 to 700,000 distinct CDR3 sequences, with approximately 15% observed a single time. Material for sequencing was blood. The receptors derive from a woman aged 40 to 50 with Graves' ophthalmopathy.

This clonotype has more than one count but fewer than ten. A read error may explain this, as a much larger clone is one base away. The V gene is TRBV28, the J gene TRBJ2-7; D possibly corresponds to TRBD1 (6 bases). This CDR3 spans 14 amino acids. The germline V gene encodes CDR1 MDHEN and CDR2 SYDVKM. V lost 4 bases, J lost 2 bases, and 12 bases lay in between. CDR3 sequence reads: CASSCRDRTYEQYF. CDR3 sequence (DNA): TGTGCCAGCAGTTGCCGCGACAGGACCTACGAGCAGTACTTC.

This clonotype was observed many times. This sequence joins TRBV12-3 or TRBV12-4 and TRBJ2-2, with TRBD2 as a possible D gene (7 bases). CDR3 length: 16 amino acids. V lost 4 bases, J lost 0 bases, and 12 bases lay in between. The chain's CDR3 is CASSSGGGANTGELFF. The CDR3 DNA is TGTGCCAGCAGTTCCGGAGGGGGGGCGAACACCGGGGAGCTGTTTTTT.

This clonotype came up many times. The gene calls are TRBV9 and TRBJ2-2; 10 nucleotides align to TRBD2. Per germline, CDR1 SGDLS and CDR2 YYNGEE. Losses at the gene ends were 4 bases for V and 3 bases for J; bases not matched to a gene: 3. CDR3 length: 15 residues. The CDR3 loop reads CASSSSGRYTGELFF. The CDR3, as DNA: TGTGCCAGCAGCAGTAGCGGGAGGTACACCGGGGAGCTGTTTTTT.

This clonotype was seen many times. The chain joins TRBV4-2 to TRBJ1-5, with D unresolved. The CDR3 is 15 amino acids. Germline loops: CDR1 LGHNA, CDR2 YNFKEQ. Trimming left V 4 bases short and J 0 bases short, with 10 bases between. The CDR3 DNA reads as TGTGCCAGCAGCCCACAGAGATATAGCAATCAGCCCCAGCATTTT. Its translation: CASSPQRYSNQPQHF.

This clonotype was picked up many times. The junction departs from germline at one end; a sequencing error may be responsible. The chain uses TRBV15 and TRBJ2-5, with 8 nucleotides matching TRBD1. Germline CDR1 and CDR2: LNHNV and YYDKDF (reference sequence). The CDR3 contains 13 residues. The CDR3 nucleotides are TGTGCCACCAGCAGAGAGGGACAGGCTAGACTTCACTTC. It yields the protein CATSREGQARLHF.

This clonotype was recorded many times. The chain links TRBV27 to TRBJ2-2; TRBD2 aligns across 11 bases. After removal of 4 bases from V and 1 base from J, the junction contained 5 bases not matched to a gene. The CDR3 spans 17 residues. The germline V gene encodes CDR1 MNHEY and CDR2 SMNVEV (reference sequence). Here the CDR3 DNA reads TGTGCCAGCAGTTCCCGACTAGCGGGGAAGAACACCGGGGAGCTGTTTTTT. Protein sequence: CASSSRLAGKNTGELFF.

Many counts were recorded for this clonotype. The chain links TRBV6-1 to TRBJ2-7; 7 bases align to TRBD1. The CDR3 totals 13 residues. V dropped 8 bases and J dropped 0; count of bases not matched to a gene: 4. Germline-derived CDR1 and CDR2 are MNHNS and SASEGT. The CDR3 reads CASQGDYSYEQYF. The DNA for the CDR3 is TGTGCCAGCCAGGGGGATTACTCCTACGAGCAGTACTTC.

This clonotype was picked up many times. V gene TRBV6-5 combines with J gene TRBJ1-2; D perhaps matches TRBD1 (5 bases). The CDR3 runs to 12 residues. Germline V gene sequence: CDR1 MNHEY, CDR2 SVGAGI. The V and J ends lost 2 bases and 8 bases respectively, with 9 bases between them. CDR3 loop: CASSYPGRGYTF. CDR3 nucleotide sequence: TGTGCCAGCAGTTACCCAGGGAGAGGCTACACCTTC.

In its sample, this clonotype was seen a few times. The chain links TRBV5-6 to TRBJ2-2; 8 bases map to TRBD2. CDR1 is SGHDT and CDR2 is YYEEEE in the germline V gene. After removal of 1 base from V and 4 bases from J, the junction contained 12 bases not matched to a gene. This CDR3 has 18 residues. This CDR3 reads CASSLPLISGASTGELFF. For the CDR3, the DNA is TGTGCCAGCAGCTTGCCTCTTATTAGCGGGGCGAGCACCGGGGAGCTGTTTTTT.

There are a few counts of this clonotype. J is TRBJ2-7 and V is TRBV6-5, with 7 bases aligning to TRBD1. The CDR3 has 16 amino acids. The junction had 8 bases not matched to a gene; V was cut back by 0 bases and J by 3 bases. Germline loops: CDR1 MNHEY, CDR2 SVGAGI. Here the CDR3 reads CASSYSNKAGGYEQYF. CDR3 bases: TGTGCCAGCAGTTACTCGAATAAGGCAGGGGGCTACGAGCAGTACTTC.

This clonotype showed up many times. The chain joins TRBV12-3 or TRBV12-4 to TRBJ2-7; 13 bases are a match to TRBD2. This CDR3 is 15 amino acids long. Trimming removed 8 bases from V and 2 bases from J; junction bases left unmatched: 6. CDR3: CASGLAGETTYEQYF. CDR3 nucleotide sequence: TGTGCCAGCGGACTAGCGGGAGAGACAACCTACGAGCAGTACTTC.

There are many counts of this clonotype. The J gene is TRBJ1-1, the V gene TRBV20-1, with D unclear. Trimming left V 3 bases short and J 0 bases short, with 2 bases between. The CDR3 consists of 11 residues. In germline, CDR1 is DFQATT, CDR2 SNEGSKA (reference sequence). The CDR3: CSARMNTEAFF. The CDR3 DNA reads as TGCAGTGCTAGGATGAACACTGAAGCTTTCTTT.

This clonotype appeared many times. V and J are TRBV12-3 or TRBV12-4 and TRBJ1-2; D is possibly TRBD1 (5 bases). This CDR3 is 12 amino acids long. The germline V and J ends were trimmed by 0 bases and 7 bases, with 6 bases remaining between them. CDR3 coding DNA: TGTGCCAGCAGTTTAGCAGGGGTTGGCTACACCTTC. Translated, it gives CASSLAGVGYTF.

This clonotype has at least ten counts. This sequence joins TRBV10-3 and TRBJ2-7, with a weak D call TRBD1 (5 bases). The germline V gene has CDR1 ENHRY and CDR2 SYGVKD. This CDR3 is built from 14 residues. Trimming pared 3 bases from V and 3 bases from J, leaving 12 bases between. The CDR3 loop reads CAISETSQDYEQYF. In nucleotides, the CDR3 is TGTGCCATCAGTGAAACCTCACAGGACTACGAGCAGTACTTC.

The rearrangement links TRBV7-9 to TRBJ2-1; TRBD2 aligns across 10 bases. Germline trimming cut 2 bases from V and 9 bases from J; bases unmatched to any gene: 4. Per germline, CDR1 SEHNR and CDR2 FQNEAQ (reference sequence). CDR3 length: 14 residues. CDR3 in DNA: TGTGCCAGCAGCTTACCTAGCGGGAGATTTGAGCAGTTCTTC. Translating gives CASSLPSGRFEQFF.

This clonotype was seen a few times. The chain is built from TRBV6-2 or TRBV6-3 and TRBJ2-1; either TRBD1 or TRBD2 may supply D (5 bases each). V gave up 5 bases and J gave up 2 bases, with 13 bases separating them. Germline-derived CDR1 and CDR2 are MNHEY and SVGEGT. CDR3 length: 15 residues. CDR3 residues: CASSMAGSPYNEQFF. In nucleotides, the CDR3 is TGTGCCAGCAGTATGGCAGGGAGTCCCTACAATGAGCAGTTCTTC.

At least ten counts were recorded for this clonotype. J is TRBJ1-2 and V is TRBV19; no clear D. Germline V gene lookup returns CDR1 LNHDA and CDR2 SQIVND (reference sequence). V lost 10 bases and J lost 2, with 8 bases in between. This CDR3 has 11 amino acids. The CDR3 here is CATRRNYGYTF. The CDR3 bases are TGTGCCACCAGAAGGAACTATGGCTACACCTTC. Looking up the rest from reference TRBV19 and TRBJ1-2 gives the full variable domain: DGGITQSPKYLFRKEGQNVTLSCEQNLNHDAMYWYRQDPGQGLRLIYYSQIVNDFQKGDIAEGYSVSREKKESFPLTVTSAQKNPTAFYLCATRRNYGYTFGSGTRLTVV.

This clonotype was observed many times. The CDR3 region is CASSEYMPDIAKNIQYF. CDR3 DNA sequence: TGTGCCAGCAGTGAATATATGCCAGATATAGCCAAAAACATTCAGTACTTC. The chain is built from TRBV6-1 and TRBJ2-4, with D hard to call. V dropped 2 bases and J dropped 0 bases, with 14 bases sitting between them. Germline CDR1 reads MNHNS; CDR2 reads SASEGT. The CDR3 totals 17 residues.

This clonotype was seen more than once but under ten times. V gene TRBV19 combines with J gene TRBJ2-5; 9 bases line up with TRBD2. This CDR3 has 14 residues. Losses at the gene ends were 11 bases for V and 6 bases for J; bases not matched to a gene: 13. The germline CDR1 and CDR2 sequences are LNHDA and SQIVND (reference sequence). This chain's CDR3 is CASRASGIAQTQYF. The DNA for the CDR3 is TGTGCCTCGAGGGCTAGCGGGATTGCTCAGACCCAGTACTTC.

There are many counts of this clonotype. The V gene is TRBV24-1, the J gene TRBJ1-2; 7 bases map to TRBD1. The trim removed 3 bases at V and 2 bases at J, leaving 2 bases unmatched. The CDR3 covers 14 residues. In germline, CDR1 is KGHDR, CDR2 SFDVKD. This CDR3 is CATSDATGNYGYTF. CDR3 nucleotide sequence: TGTGCCACCAGTGATGCGACAGGGAACTATGGCTACACCTTC.

This clonotype was counted ten times or more. The chain combines TRBV28 with TRBJ1-2, with 7 bases fitting TRBD1. This CDR3 contains 13 residues. The germline V gene has CDR1 MDHEN and CDR2 SYDVKM. V dropped 1 base and J dropped 8; count of bases not matched to a gene: 4. The CDR3 region is CASSLLRGQGYTF. The DNA of the CDR3 is TGTGCCAGCAGTTTATTGAGGGGGCAAGGCTACACCTTC.

In this sample, this clonotype turned up many times. V gene TRBV6-5 combines with J gene TRBJ1-2, with 8 bases lining up with TRBD1. J gave up 8 bases and V 5 bases, and 10 bases lay outside the gene matches. Germline values: CDR1 MNHEY, CDR2 SVGAGI. The CDR3 spans 14 residues. CDR3 coding DNA: TGTGCCAGCAGTCCCGGACAGGGCGGGGAAGGCTACACCTTC. As protein: CASSPGQGGEGYTF.

In this sample, this clonotype turned up many times. The chain combines TRBV2 with TRBJ1-1; D is ambiguous. V was shortened by 1 base and J by 8 bases, with 5 bases between the two germline ends. CDR1 is SNHLY and CDR2 is FYNNEI in the germline V gene. The CDR3 contains 11 residues. This CDR3 reads CASSEVGEAFF. The CDR3 DNA follows: TGTGCCAGCAGTGAAGTGGGAGAAGCTTTCTTT.

Regarding this clonotype: At one of its ends the junction is not consistent with the germline gene, which may arise from a read error. V and J are TRBV28 and TRBJ2-7; a possible D gene is TRBD2 (6 bases). The CDR3 covers 13 residues. Germline V gives CDR1 MDHEN, CDR2 SYDVKM. The CDR3 is CASGLRESDERYF. The CDR3 nucleotides are TGTGCCAGCGGCCTTCGGGAGTCCGACGAGCGGTACTTC.

This clonotype occurred once. A much larger clone sits a single nucleotide away, making a read error possible. The chain employs TRBV15 and TRBJ2-4; no reliable D call. CDR1 is LNHNV, CDR2 YYDKDF, per germline (reference sequence). The CDR3 spans 15 residues. DNA for the CDR3: TGTGTCGCCAGCAGAGATCGGTCCCTGGAAAACATTCAGTACTTC. Its protein is CVASRDRSLENIQYF.

This clonotype has ten or more counts. The chain carries TRBV20-1 and TRBJ1-1; a weak D match, TRBD1 (6 bases). The germline V and J ends were trimmed by 5 bases and 6 bases, with 28 bases remaining between them. This CDR3 contains 17 residues. Per the germline V gene, CDR1 is DFQATT and CDR2 is SNEGSKA (reference sequence). The CDR3 loop is CSAGEQGRPTVRAEAFF. CDR3 nucleotide sequence: TGCAGTGCTGGGGAACAGGGTCGTCCAACGGTTAGGGCTGAAGCTTTCTTT.